The 28 T cell receptor beta chains listed next were all sequenced from one sample in a study of CD8+ T cells in alopecia areata. Stated treatment: oral pan-JAK inhibitor, 5-10 mg twice daily. Reverse transcribed after extraction, RNA yielded cDNA as the sequencing template. The assay was immunoSEQ multiplex PCR, and TCRdb's table has in-frame clones only and misses some. The sample includes around 100,000 clones, roughly 47% of them seen just once. The sample was CD8+ T cells sorted from blood, taken at week 24, from a patient treated with tofacitinib. The receptors stem from a human donor with alopecia areata.

This clone was detected a few times. V and J are TRBV4-1 and TRBJ2-5; a weak D match, TRBD2 (6 bases). The CDR3 is 15 amino acids. CDR1 is MGHRA, CDR2 YSYEKL, per germline. V was shortened by 2 bases and J by 3 bases, with 13 bases between the two germline ends. CDR3 sequence: CASSQLPGTEETQYF. Written as DNA, the CDR3 is TGCGCCAGCAGCCAACTACCCGGGACTGAAGAGACCCAGTACTTC.

The chain is built from TRBV28 and TRBJ1-2; D is uncertain. Trimming took 5 bases from V and 1 from J, leaving 5 bases between them. CDR3 length equals 12 residues. CDR1 and CDR2 (germline): MDHEN, SYDVKM. In DNA, the CDR3 is TGTGCCAGCAGTGACTTTAACTATGGCTACACCTTC. Its protein product is CASSDFNYGYTF.

CDR3 DNA: TGTGCCAGCAGCCCCTTGACAGGAATAAAGAGCGAGCAGTACTTC. Translation gives CASSPLTGIKSEQYF. This chain joins TRBV7-6 and TRBJ2-7; D perhaps matches TRBD1 (6 bases). CDR3 size: 15 residues. Germline loops: CDR1 SGHVS, CDR2 FNYEAQ. V was shortened by 5 bases and J by 6 bases, with 20 bases between the two germline ends.

The chain joins TRBV25-1 to TRBJ1-4; D is perhaps TRBD1 (6 bases). The CDR3 is made up of 15 amino acids. The V end was cut by 1 base, the J end by 7 bases, with 13 bases between. From germline, CDR1 is MGHDK and CDR2 SYGVNS. CDR3 sequence reads: CASSELGGQVEKLFF. The CDR3 DNA reads TGTGCCAGCAGTGAATTGGGGGGGCAGGTTGAAAAACTGTTTTTT.

There are a few counts of this clone. V usage is TRBV27 and J usage is TRBJ1-2; TRBD1 matches 10 bases. Trimming removed 6 bases from V and 5 bases from J; junction bases left unmatched: 6. The germline CDR1 and CDR2 sequences are MNHEY and SMNVEV (reference sequence). The CDR3 is 14 residues long. The CDR3 reads CASRTGQGVYGYTF. CDR3 in DNA: TGTGCCAGCAGAACCGGACAGGGGGTTTATGGCTACACCTTC.

The gene calls are TRBV29-1 and TRBJ2-2; TRBD2 aligns across 14 bases. CDR3 length equals 14 residues. Looked up from germline, CDR1 is SQVTM and CDR2 is ANQGSEA. V dropped 5 bases and J dropped 6; count of bases not matched to a gene: 2. CDR3 protein: CSVMGLAGAGELFF. CDR3 coding DNA: TGCAGCGTTATGGGACTAGCGGGAGCCGGGGAGCTGTTTTTT.

Only a few counts were recorded for this clone. The chain joins TRBV4-1 to TRBJ2-7; D might be TRBD1 or TRBD2, each matching 6 bases. V dropped 0 bases and J dropped 7 bases, with 10 bases sitting between them. CDR1 and CDR2 (germline): MGHRA, YSYEKL. CDR3 length equals 13 residues. CDR3 in DNA: TGCGCCAGCAGCCAAGAAAGGGGGGATGAGCAGTACTTC. It specifies CASSQERGDEQYF.

V gene TRBV18 combines with J gene TRBJ2-1, with a tentative D call TRBD2 (6 bases). Germline loops: CDR1 KGHSH, CDR2 LQKENI. Trimming shortened V by 2 bases and J by 10 bases, and 9 bases separated the two germline ends. The CDR3 has 12 amino acids. The CDR3 here is CASSPNRGEQFF. CDR3 DNA sequence: TGTGCCAGCTCACCAAATCGGGGGGAGCAGTTCTTC.

The J gene is TRBJ2-2, the V gene TRBV9; possible D gene TRBD1, 5 bases. CDR1 is SGDLS, CDR2 YYNGEE, per germline. V dropped 6 bases and J dropped 3 bases, with 12 bases sitting between them. The CDR3 is 14 amino acids. In nucleotides, the CDR3 is TGTGCCAGCACCGGCGACAGATACACCGGGGAGCTGTTTTTT. This encodes CASTGDRYTGELFF.

This clone has more than one count but fewer than ten. This sequence joins TRBV27 and TRBJ2-4, with TRBD2 matching over 7 bases. Germline CDR1 is MNHEY and CDR2 is SMNVEV (reference sequence). V was clipped by 5 bases and J by 8 bases; unmatched bases: 12. CDR3 length equals 15 residues. This CDR3 is CASSALGGAYDIQYF. CDR3 coding DNA: TGTGCCAGCAGTGCCCTGGGAGGGGCCTATGACATTCAGTACTTC.

This chain links TRBV5-1 with TRBJ2-5, with D unclear. V was clipped by 6 bases and J by 0 bases, with 18 bases between them. In germline, CDR1 is SGHRS, CDR2 YFSETQ. This CDR3 region has 16 residues. The CDR3 is CASTFSWPVNQETQYF. The CDR3 bases are TGCGCCAGCACCTTTTCCTGGCCGGTGAACCAAGAGACCCAGTACTTC.

There are a few counts of this clone. The chain uses TRBV28 and TRBJ1-4; D not certain. The CDR3 runs 14 residues. The V and J ends lost 3 bases and 7 bases respectively, with 12 bases between them. Looked up from germline, CDR1 is MDHEN and CDR2 is SYDVKM. DNA of the CDR3: TGTGCCAGCAGTTTGAGGGCAGTTGGTGAAAAACTGTTTTTT. Amino acid sequence: CASSLRAVGEKLFF.

This clone appeared a few times. The chain is built from TRBV7-9 and TRBJ2-7, with 9 bases matching TRBD1. The CDR3 runs to 17 residues. CDR1 is SEHNR, CDR2 FQNEAQ, per germline (reference sequence). J gave up 3 bases and V 3 bases, and 12 bases lay outside the gene matches. Here the CDR3 reads CASSFGARDRDYYEQYF. As DNA, the CDR3 is TGTGCCAGCAGCTTTGGGGCCCGGGACAGGGACTACTACGAGCAGTACTTC. The whole variable domain, remainder taken from reference TRBV7-9 and TRBJ2-7, is DTGVSQNPRHKITKRGQNVTFRCDPISEHNRLYWYRQTLGQGPEFLTYFQNEAQLEKSRLLSDRFSAERPKGSFSTLEIQRTEQGDSAMYLCASSFGARDRDYYEQYFGPGTRLTVT.

The V gene is TRBV4-1, the J gene TRBJ2-1; the D is unclear. Trimming removed 3 bases from V and 6 bases from J, with 15 bases in between. Germline V gene lookup returns CDR1 MGHRA and CDR2 YSYEKL. The CDR3 length is 15 residues. The CDR3, as DNA: TGCGCCAGCAGCCACCCTGGGCGACCGATCAATGAGCAGTTCTTC. Translation: CASSHPGRPINEQFF.

This clone was seen only a few times. The gene calls are TRBV2 and TRBJ2-1; 10 bases are shared with TRBD2. Germline values: CDR1 SNHLY, CDR2 FYNNEI. V dropped 8 bases and J dropped 3; count of bases not matched to a gene: 4. The CDR3 contains 14 residues. CDR3 loop: CASFLAGVYNEQFF. The CDR3 coding sequence is TGTGCCAGCTTCCTAGCGGGAGTCTACAATGAGCAGTTCTTC.

V is TRBV7-9 and J is TRBJ2-6; D may be TRBD1 or TRBD2 (5 bases each). CDR3 length: 17 residues. The V gene lost 2 bases and the J gene lost 0 bases, with 11 bases spanning the gap. The germline V gene has CDR1 SEHNR and CDR2 FQNEAQ (reference sequence). CDR3 sequence: CASSLPRDGSGANVLTF. In nucleotides, the CDR3 is TGTGCCAGCAGCTTACCTCGGGACGGCTCTGGGGCCAACGTCCTGACTTTC.

This clone was seen only a few times. The rearrangement joins TRBV29-1 to TRBJ1-1; TRBD1 is a possible D gene (6 bases). Trimming stripped 3 bases from V and 10 bases from J, with 18 bases between. Germline V gene data show CDR1 as SQVTM and CDR2 as ANQGSEA. This CDR3 has 13 amino acids. This chain's CDR3 is CSVEKGGGWPAFF. The DNA for the CDR3 is TGCAGCGTTGAGAAAGGGGGAGGTTGGCCAGCTTTCTTT. Full variable domain (remainder filled in from reference TRBV29-1 and TRBJ1-1): SAVISQKPSRDICQRGTSLTIQCQVDSQVTMMFWYRQQPGQSLTLIATANQGSEATYESGFVIDKFPISRPNLTFSTLTVSNMSPEDSSIYLCSVEKGGGWPAFFGQGTRLTVV.

The rearrangement uses TRBV2 and TRBJ2-2, with D possibly being TRBD2 (6 bases). CDR1 and CDR2 from the germline V gene are SNHLY and FYNNEI. V was trimmed by 2 bases and J by 7 bases, leaving 14 bases between them. There are 15 residues in the CDR3. For the CDR3, the DNA is TGTGCCAGCAGTGAATACGGGGGTACTGTCGGGGAGCTGTTTTTT. This codes for CASSEYGGTVGELFF. The full variable domain, in which reference TRBV2 and TRBJ2-2 provide the parts outside the CDR3, is EPEVTQTPSHQVTQMGQEVILRCVPISNHLYFYWYRQILGQKVEFLVSFYNNEISEKSEIFDDQFSVERPDGSNFTLKIRSTKLEDSAMYFCASSEYGGTVGELFFGEGSRLTVL.

The table lists this clone with a few counts. The rearrangement uses TRBV9 and TRBJ2-7, with TRBD2 as a possible D gene (5 bases). CDR1 and CDR2 from the germline V gene are SGDLS and YYNGEE. The CDR3 has 15 residues. The V end lost 4 bases, the J end lost 4 bases, and 18 bases lay between the germline ends. The CDR3 coding sequence is TGTGCCAGCAGCCCGGGATTTAAATGGGGATACGAGCAGTACTTC. This codes for CASSPGFKWGYEQYF. The whole variable domain, filled in from reference TRBV9 and TRBJ2-7, reads DSGVTQTPKHLITATGQRVTLRCSPRSGDLSVYWYQQSLDQGLQFLIQYYNGEERAKGNILERFSAQQFPDLHSELNLSSLELGDSALYFCASSPGFKWGYEQYFGPGTRLTVT.

The chain recombines TRBV7-9 with TRBJ2-3; D is uncertain. The ends were cut back, 2 bases at V and 2 bases at J, with 11 bases in the middle. The CDR3 contains 15 residues. Germline loops: CDR1 SEHNR, CDR2 FQNEAQ (reference sequence). The CDR3 coding sequence is TGTGCCAGCAGCTTACCCGTGCAACACACAGATACGCAGTATTTT. This sequence encodes CASSLPVQHTDTQYF.

The chain carries TRBV11-2 and TRBJ2-5; TRBD2 aligns across 7 bases. Germline CDR1 reads SGHAT; CDR2 reads FQNNGV. The CDR3 is 17 residues long. V was clipped by 0 bases and J by 2 bases; unmatched bases: 9. The CDR3 is CASSLEMGGTDQETQYF. The CDR3 DNA follows: TGTGCCAGCAGCTTAGAGATGGGGGGGACGGATCAAGAGACCCAGTACTTC.

The chain combines TRBV4-1 with TRBJ1-2; TRBD1 might be the D (5 bases). Trimming took off 1 base at V and 3 bases at J, with 6 bases between the two ends. This CDR3 contains 13 residues. Germline CDR1 and CDR2: MGHRA and YSYEKL. The CDR3: CASSQVGHYGYTF. CDR3 in DNA: TGCGCCAGCAGCCAAGTGGGGCACTATGGCTACACCTTC.

The rearrangement uses TRBV9 and TRBJ2-2; D is undetermined. Germline assignment: CDR1 SGDLS and CDR2 YYNGEE. The CDR3 length is 13 residues. Trimming took 2 bases from V and 3 from J, leaving 5 bases between them. CDR3 nucleotide sequence: TGTGCCAGCAGCGTGTATGACACCGGGGAGCTGTTTTTT. Amino acids: CASSVYDTGELFF.

The chain is built from TRBV9 and TRBJ2-7; D not certain. CDR1 is SGDLS, CDR2 YYNGEE, per germline. With 3 bases removed from V and 1 base from J, the gap between germline ends came to 8 bases. CDR3 size: 13 residues. CDR3 protein: CASSGGQSYEQYF. CDR3 DNA sequence: TGTGCCAGCAGCGGGGGTCAATCCTACGAGCAGTACTTC.

The rearrangement uses TRBV27 and TRBJ2-2, with TRBD2 identical over 10 bases. The CDR3 totals 15 residues. Trimming cost V 9 bases and J 6 bases; bases outside gene matches: 10. CDR1 is MNHEY, CDR2 SMNVEV, per germline (reference sequence). The CDR3 reads CASGRLAGVSGELFF. CDR3 nucleotides: TGTGCCAGTGGGCGGCTAGCGGGAGTCTCCGGGGAGCTGTTTTTT.

The chain links TRBV5-1 to TRBJ2-1, with 8 bases matching TRBD2. After removal of 1 base from V and 5 bases from J, the junction contained 11 bases not matched to a gene. This CDR3 is 17 amino acids long. Germline V gives CDR1 SGHRS, CDR2 YFSETQ. This CDR3 is CASSLRGGPNRHNEQFF. CDR3 sequence (DNA): TGCGCCAGCAGCTTGCGGGGGGGTCCGAACCGACACAATGAGCAGTTCTTC.

Ten or more counts support this clone. V gene TRBV6-1 combines with J gene TRBJ2-3; 11 nucleotides match TRBD2. Germline CDR1 MNHNS, CDR2 SASEGT. V lost 4 bases, J lost 4 bases, and 10 bases stayed unmatched. This CDR3 is built from 17 residues. In DNA, the CDR3 is TGTGCCAGCAGTGCCTTTATACTAGCGGGAGTAGCAGATACGCAGTATTTT. The encoded protein is CASSAFILAGVADTQYF.

The chain carries TRBV19 and TRBJ1-5; TRBD1 matches 7 bases. CDR1 LNHDA and CDR2 SQIVND come from the germline V gene (reference sequence). The CDR3 sequence is 14 residues long. V shed 6 bases and J 6 bases; nucleotides not matched to a gene: 8. CDR3 sequence (DNA): TGTGCCAGTAGCTACAGGGGAGCGGGTCAGCCCCAGCATTTT. Protein sequence: CASSYRGAGQPQHF.